The 24 T cell receptor beta chains below all came from one sample that was sequenced in a study of blood T cell repertoires in COVID-19. Assay: immunoSEQ multiplex PCR; the TCRdb copy retains only in-frame clones and omits some. Altogether around 250,000 clones are present, around 88% being singletons, with the ten largest covering more than 2%. The material sequenced was PBMCs or T cells enriched from blood (not recorded which). These receptors came from a woman in her forties or fifties who had recovered from COVID-19.

In its sample, this clone was seen a few times. The CDR3 region has the DNA TGTGCCTCACGCCGGGGGTGGAATTCACCCCTCCACTTT. Its translation: CASRRGWNSPLHF. V gene TRBV12-3 or TRBV12-4 combines with J gene TRBJ1-6, with a tentative D call TRBD1 (5 bases). CDR3 length: 13 amino acids. V was trimmed by 11 bases and J by 7 bases, leaving 15 bases between them.

This chain joins TRBV6-1 and TRBJ1-1; TRBD1 might be the D (6 bases). The CDR3 extends over 14 amino acids. Trimming pared 6 bases from V and 1 base from J, leaving 12 bases between. Germline-derived CDR1 and CDR2 are MNHNS and SASEGT. DNA of the CDR3: TGTGCCAGCAGGGCCCAGGGACAGAACACTGAAGCTTTCTTT. It translates to CASRAQGQNTEAFF.

The chain carries TRBV7-8 and TRBJ1-4, with 7 bases identical to TRBD1. Germline CDR1 is SGHVS and CDR2 is FQNEAQ. The CDR3 has 15 amino acids. J was trimmed by 3 bases and V by 4 bases; bases with no gene match: 5. CDR3 in DNA: TGTGCCAGCAGCTACAACAGGGGTGCTAATGAAAAACTGTTTTTT. This translates into CASSYNRGANEKLFF.

The V gene is TRBV27, the J gene TRBJ2-1; D is possibly TRBD1 (6 bases). CDR3 length: 15 amino acids. V was clipped by 6 bases and J by 7 bases, with 19 bases between them. Germline V gene sequence: CDR1 MNHEY, CDR2 SMNVEV (reference sequence). The CDR3 spells CASSLHHGTNNEQFF. DNA of the CDR3: TGTGCCAGCAGCCTACACCACGGGACAAATAATGAGCAGTTCTTC.

The chain joins TRBV20-1 to TRBJ2-7; no definite D call. The CDR3 sequence is 11 residues long. Germline CDR1 reads DFQATT; CDR2 reads SNEGSKA (reference sequence). Written as DNA, the CDR3 is TGCAGACTGGGCCAGAACTACGAGCAGTACTTC. This gives the protein CRLGQNYEQYF.

The chain is built from TRBV11-3 and TRBJ1-2; unclear D gene. The CDR3 totals 13 residues. V gave up 5 bases and J gave up 3 bases, with 10 bases separating them. Germline V gene lookup returns CDR1 SGHNT and CDR2 YENEEA. The CDR3 bases are TGTGCCAGCAGCCCGGCGACATACTATGGCTACACCTTC. It codes for CASSPATYYGYTF.

This chain connects TRBV9 to TRBJ2-5, with TRBD1 as a possible D gene (5 bases). V was clipped by 0 bases and J by 2 bases, with 23 bases between them. This CDR3 spans 19 amino acids. The germline V gene has CDR1 SGDLS and CDR2 YYNGEE. The CDR3 spells CASSVADMLSTGRQETQYF. CDR3 nucleotides: TGTGCCAGCAGCGTAGCGGACATGCTCTCAACAGGACGACAAGAGACCCAGTACTTC.

This chain's CDR3 is CASSFGPSGGNEQFF. DNA for the CDR3: TGTGCCAGCAGTTTCGGGCCAAGCGGGGGCAATGAGCAGTTCTTC. The gene calls are TRBV2 and TRBJ2-1, with 8 bases that match TRBD2. From germline, CDR1 is SNHLY and CDR2 FYNNEI. After removal of 5 bases from V and 6 bases from J, the junction contained 9 bases not matched to a gene. This CDR3 region has 15 residues.

Only one count was recorded for this clone. The chain links TRBV7-8 to TRBJ2-2, with TRBD2 identical over 7 bases. Looked up from germline, CDR1 is SGHVS and CDR2 is FQNEAQ. V lost 1 base to trimming and J lost 0 bases; unmatched junction nucleotides: 2. This CDR3 spans 16 amino acids. CDR3 region: CASSLVGLPNTGELFF. CDR3 nucleotides: TGTGCCAGCAGCTTAGTGGGACTACCGAACACCGGGGAGCTGTTTTTT.

This CDR3 reads CASSQDRRVTEQYF. Here the CDR3 DNA reads TGCGCCAGCAGCCAAGATCGCAGGGTCACCGAGCAGTACTTC. The V call is TRBV4-3, the J call TRBJ2-7; D perhaps matches TRBD1 (5 bases). Per germline, CDR1 LGHNA and CDR2 YSLEER. The CDR3 sequence is 14 residues long. V was shortened by 0 bases and J by 6 bases, with 12 bases between the two germline ends.

The V and J genes are TRBV6-5 and TRBJ1-6; D is possibly TRBD1 (6 bases). CDR1 MNHEY and CDR2 SVGAGI come from the germline V gene. This CDR3 region has 15 residues. V shed 1 base and J shed 11 bases, with 15 bases lying between them. DNA of the CDR3: TGTGCCAGCAGTTACTATGCGGGGGGCTTACCACCCCTCCACTTT. Its translation: CASSYYAGGLPPLHF.

The chain is built from TRBV15 and TRBJ2-3, with TRBD1 matching over 7 bases. This CDR3 is 16 amino acids long. CDR1 is LNHNV and CDR2 is YYDKDF in the germline V gene (reference sequence). V was pared by 3 bases and J by 3 bases, with 9 bases of the junction left unmatched. The CDR3 DNA follows: TGTGCCACCAGCAGCGCCGGGACAGCTCCTACAGATACGCAGTATTTT. Amino acid sequence: CATSSAGTAPTDTQYF.

DNA of the CDR3: TGTGCCAGCAGTACCAAATCGCGACAGGGGTTCACTGAAGCTTTCTTT. This sequence encodes CASSTKSRQGFTEAFF. The gene calls are TRBV28 and TRBJ1-1; 8 bases map to TRBD1. Germline lookup yields CDR1 MDHEN and CDR2 SYDVKM. V trimming: 5 bases; J trimming: 4 bases; junction bases outside the gene matches: 12. The CDR3 consists of 16 residues.

The J gene is TRBJ1-2, the V gene TRBV2, with 7 bases lining up with TRBD1. V trimming: 3 bases; J trimming: 7 bases; junction bases outside the gene matches: 5. The germline gives CDR1 SNHLY, CDR2 FYNNEI. The CDR3 is 13 residues long. The CDR3 DNA is TGTGCCAGCAGTGACGACAGGGCGGGTGGCTACACCTTC. This codes for CASSDDRAGGYTF.

The gene calls are TRBV30 and TRBJ1-2; 11 nucleotides agree with TRBD1. V was clipped by 5 bases and J by 7 bases; unmatched bases: 6. From germline, CDR1 is GTSNPN and CDR2 SVGIG (reference sequence). The CDR3 length is 13 residues. The CDR3 here is CAWGRTGGRGYTF. The DNA of the CDR3 is TGTGCCTGGGGCCGGACAGGGGGCCGTGGCTACACCTTC.

The CDR3 spells CASSLMVAGTDTQYF. The CDR3 coding sequence is TGTGCCAGCAGCTTAATGGTAGCTGGCACAGATACGCAGTATTTT. The rearrangement links TRBV7-3 to TRBJ2-3; D not certain. Per the germline V gene, CDR1 is SGHTA and CDR2 is FQGTGA. Trimming pared 1 base from V and 1 base from J, leaving 9 bases between. The CDR3 is 15 amino acids.

The chain employs TRBV19 and TRBJ1-6; D ambiguous. V was cut by 5 bases and J by 6 bases, with 8 bases left in between. The CDR3 spans 13 residues. The germline V gene has CDR1 LNHDA and CDR2 SQIVND (reference sequence). CDR3 nucleotide sequence: TGTGCCAGTAGTGACACCTTTAATTCACCCCTCCACTTT. It is translated as CASSDTFNSPLHF.

The CDR3 DNA follows: TGTGCCAGCTCACGAGGACAAGCGGGTAATGAGCAGTTCTTC. This translates into CASSRGQAGNEQFF. The chain recombines TRBV18 with TRBJ2-1; D is perhaps TRBD2 (6 bases). Germline V gene sequence: CDR1 KGHSH, CDR2 LQKENI. V lost 4 bases and J 7 bases, leaving 14 bases between the germline ends. This CDR3 is 14 amino acids long.

The V gene is TRBV6-5, the J gene TRBJ1-3, with D hard to call. There are 15 residues in the CDR3. Germline V CDR1 and CDR2: MNHEY, SVGAGI. The V and J ends lost 2 bases and 0 bases respectively, with 8 bases between them. The CDR3 region has the DNA TGTGCCAGCAGTTACGCGGGCCTCTCTGGAAACACCATATATTTT. This sequence encodes CASSYAGLSGNTIYF.

This clone turned up a few times. The chain couples TRBV25-1 to TRBJ2-1; D is perhaps TRBD2 (5 bases). This CDR3 has 13 residues. Germline assignment: CDR1 MGHDK and CDR2 SYGVNS. V was clipped by 5 bases and J by 5 bases, with 10 bases between them. This CDR3 reads CASSRGGNNEQFF. CDR3 nucleotide sequence: TGTGCCAGCAGTCGGGGTGGGAACAATGAGCAGTTCTTC. Full variable domain (missing parts from reference TRBV25-1 and TRBJ2-1): EADIYQTPRYLVIGTGKKITLECSQTMGHDKMYWYQQDPGMELHLIHYSYGVNSTEKGDLSSESTVSRIRTEHFPLTLESARPSHTSQYLCASSRGGNNEQFFGPGTRLTVL.

In this sample, this clone turned up a few times. The rearrangement joins TRBV4-1 to TRBJ1-2; D might be TRBD1 (6 bases). Germline V gives CDR1 MGHRA, CDR2 YSYEKL. CDR3 length equals 16 residues. Deletions cut 4 bases from V and 2 bases from J, with 17 bases between. The CDR3 spells CASSLEQGSMNYGYTF. In DNA, the CDR3 is TGCGCCAGCAGCCTTGAACAGGGCTCGATGAACTATGGCTACACCTTC.

For this clone: The identical CDR3 is also encoded by other nucleotide sequences in the sample. The rearrangement uses TRBV3-1 (or the pseudogene TRBV3-2) and TRBJ2-5; 7 bases align to TRBD2. In germline, CDR1 is LGHDT, CDR2 YNNKEL (reference sequence). The CDR3 is made up of 15 amino acids. The V and J ends lost 1 base and 2 bases, in that order; junction bases with no gene match: 4. Here the CDR3 DNA reads TGTGCCAGCAGCCAAGGGCTAGCGGTACAAGAGACCCAGTACTTC. Protein product: CASSQGLAVQETQYF.

This sequence joins TRBV25-1 and TRBJ1-2, with unresolved D. The CDR3 runs to 14 residues. CDR1 MGHDK and CDR2 SYGVNS come from the germline V gene. Trimming shortened V by 0 bases and J by 4 bases, and 9 bases separated the two germline ends. In DNA form, the CDR3 reads TGTGCCAGCAGTGAATATAGCGAGACCTATGGCTACACCTTC. Its protein product is CASSEYSETYGYTF.

This chain uses TRBV19 with TRBJ2-3; maybe TRBD1 (5 bases). This CDR3 has 14 amino acids. Germline V gives CDR1 LNHDA, CDR2 SQIVND (reference sequence). V was cut by 7 bases and J by 2 bases, with 13 bases left in between. CDR3 residues: CASTEQGHTDTQYF. CDR3 bases: TGTGCCAGTACTGAGCAGGGCCACACAGATACGCAGTATTTT.